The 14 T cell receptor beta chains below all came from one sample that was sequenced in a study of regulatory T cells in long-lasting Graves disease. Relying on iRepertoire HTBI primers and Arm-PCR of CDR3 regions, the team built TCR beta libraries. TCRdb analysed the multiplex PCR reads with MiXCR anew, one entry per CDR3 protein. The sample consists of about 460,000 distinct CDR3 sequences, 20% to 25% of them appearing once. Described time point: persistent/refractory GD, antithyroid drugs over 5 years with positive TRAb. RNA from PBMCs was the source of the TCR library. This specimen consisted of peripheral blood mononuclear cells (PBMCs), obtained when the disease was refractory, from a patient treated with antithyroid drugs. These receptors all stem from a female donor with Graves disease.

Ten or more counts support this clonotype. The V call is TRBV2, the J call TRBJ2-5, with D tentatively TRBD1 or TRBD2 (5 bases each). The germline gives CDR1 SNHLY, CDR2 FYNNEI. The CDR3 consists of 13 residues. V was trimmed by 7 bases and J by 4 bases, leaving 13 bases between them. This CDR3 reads CASTPGLVETQYF. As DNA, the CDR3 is TGTGCCAGCACCCCGGGGCTGGTAGAGACCCAGTACTTC.

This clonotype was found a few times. The CDR3 here is CASSWGTGTNEKLFF. In DNA, the CDR3 is TGTGCCAGCAGCTGGGGGACAGGGACTAATGAAAAACTGTTTTTT. The V and J genes are TRBV7-3 and TRBJ1-4, with 9 bases that match TRBD1. In germline, CDR1 is SGHTA, CDR2 FQGTGA. CDR3 length: 15 amino acids. Trimming took 4 bases from V and 2 from J; bases not matched to a gene: 2. Filled out from reference TRBV7-3 and TRBJ1-4, the complete variable domain reads GAGVSQTPSNKVTEKGKYVELRCDPISGHTALYWYRQSLGQGPEFLIYFQGTGAADDSGLPNDRFFAVRPEGSVSTLKIQRTERGDSAVYLCASSWGTGTNEKLFFGSGTQLSVL.

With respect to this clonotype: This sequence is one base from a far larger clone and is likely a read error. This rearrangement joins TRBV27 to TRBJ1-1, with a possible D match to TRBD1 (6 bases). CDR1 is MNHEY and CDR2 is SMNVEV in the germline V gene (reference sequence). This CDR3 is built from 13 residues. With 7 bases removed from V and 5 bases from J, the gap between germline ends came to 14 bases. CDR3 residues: CASNDYRATEAFF. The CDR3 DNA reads TGTGCCAGCAATGACTACAGGGCTACTGAAGCTTTCTTT.

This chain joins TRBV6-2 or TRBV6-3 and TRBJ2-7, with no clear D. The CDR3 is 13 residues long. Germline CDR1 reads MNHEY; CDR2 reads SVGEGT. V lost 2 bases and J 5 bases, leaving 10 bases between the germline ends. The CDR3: CASSYVGPDEQYF. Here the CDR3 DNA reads TGTGCCAGCAGTTACGTTGGACCTGACGAGCAGTACTTC.

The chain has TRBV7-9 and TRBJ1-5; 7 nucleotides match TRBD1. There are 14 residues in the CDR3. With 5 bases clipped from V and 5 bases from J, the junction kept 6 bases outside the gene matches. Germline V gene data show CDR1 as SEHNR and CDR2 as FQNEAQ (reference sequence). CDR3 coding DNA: TGTGCCAGCAGCACAGACAGGGAATATCAGCCCCAGCATTTT. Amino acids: CASSTDREYQPQHF.

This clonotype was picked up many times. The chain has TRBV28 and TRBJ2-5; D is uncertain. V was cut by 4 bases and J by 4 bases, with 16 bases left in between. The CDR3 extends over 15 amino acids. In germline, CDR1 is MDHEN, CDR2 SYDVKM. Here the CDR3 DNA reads TGTGCCAGCAGTTGGGATCAGGAAGCCGTAGAGACCCAGTACTTC. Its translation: CASSWDQEAVETQYF.

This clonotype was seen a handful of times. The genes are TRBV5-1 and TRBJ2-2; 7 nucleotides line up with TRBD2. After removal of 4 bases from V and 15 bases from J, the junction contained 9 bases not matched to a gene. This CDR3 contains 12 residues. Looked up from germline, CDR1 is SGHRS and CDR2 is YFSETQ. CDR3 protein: CASSPEGGSVFF. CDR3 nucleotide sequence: TGCGCCAGCAGCCCCGAGGGAGGGTCGGTGTTTTTT.

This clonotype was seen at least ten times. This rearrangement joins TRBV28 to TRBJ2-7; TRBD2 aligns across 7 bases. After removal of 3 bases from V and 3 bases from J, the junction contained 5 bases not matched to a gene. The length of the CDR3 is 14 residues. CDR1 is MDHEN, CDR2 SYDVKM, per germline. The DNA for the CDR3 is TGTGCCAGCAGTTTGGCGGGGGAGTTCTACGAGCAGTACTTC. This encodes CASSLAGEFYEQYF.

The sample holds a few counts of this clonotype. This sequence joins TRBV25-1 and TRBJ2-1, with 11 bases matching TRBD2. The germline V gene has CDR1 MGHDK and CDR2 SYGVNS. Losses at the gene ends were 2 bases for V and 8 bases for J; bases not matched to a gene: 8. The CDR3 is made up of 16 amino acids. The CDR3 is CASSEGLAGGWDEQFF. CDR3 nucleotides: TGTGCCAGCAGTGAAGGGCTAGCGGGAGGCTGGGATGAGCAGTTCTTC.

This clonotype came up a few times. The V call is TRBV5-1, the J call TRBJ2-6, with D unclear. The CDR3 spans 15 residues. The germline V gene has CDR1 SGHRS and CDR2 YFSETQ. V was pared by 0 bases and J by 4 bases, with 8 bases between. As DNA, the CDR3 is TGCGCCAGCAGCTTGGAGTCACAGGGGGCCAACGTCCTGACTTTC. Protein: CASSLESQGANVLTF.

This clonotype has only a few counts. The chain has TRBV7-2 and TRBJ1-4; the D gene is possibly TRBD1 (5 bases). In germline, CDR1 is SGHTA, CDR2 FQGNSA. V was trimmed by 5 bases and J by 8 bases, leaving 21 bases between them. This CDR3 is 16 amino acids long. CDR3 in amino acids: CASSPRAGGTREKLFF. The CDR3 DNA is TGTGCCAGCAGCCCCAGGGCGGGAGGAACTCGAGAAAAACTGTTTTTT.

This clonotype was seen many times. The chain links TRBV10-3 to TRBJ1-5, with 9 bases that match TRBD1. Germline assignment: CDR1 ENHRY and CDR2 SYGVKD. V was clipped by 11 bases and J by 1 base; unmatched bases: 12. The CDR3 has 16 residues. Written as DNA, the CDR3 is TGTGCCGCTGCGGGACAGGGATTCCCCAGCAATCAGCCCCAGCATTTT. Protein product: CAAAGQGFPSNQPQHF.

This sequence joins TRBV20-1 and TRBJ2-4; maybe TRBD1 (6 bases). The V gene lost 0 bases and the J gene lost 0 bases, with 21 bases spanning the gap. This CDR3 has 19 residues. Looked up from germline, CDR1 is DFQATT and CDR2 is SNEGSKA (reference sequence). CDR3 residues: CSARDPFLTGTLAKNIQYF. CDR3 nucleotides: TGCAGTGCTAGAGATCCTTTCTTAACAGGGACCCTAGCCAAAAACATTCAGTACTTC.

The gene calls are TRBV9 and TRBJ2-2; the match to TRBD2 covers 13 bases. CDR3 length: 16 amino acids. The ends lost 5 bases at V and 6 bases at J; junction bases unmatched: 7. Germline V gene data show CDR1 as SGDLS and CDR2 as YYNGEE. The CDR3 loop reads CASRTGTSGMSGELFF. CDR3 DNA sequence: TGTGCCAGCAGGACCGGGACTAGCGGGATGTCCGGGGAGCTGTTTTTT.